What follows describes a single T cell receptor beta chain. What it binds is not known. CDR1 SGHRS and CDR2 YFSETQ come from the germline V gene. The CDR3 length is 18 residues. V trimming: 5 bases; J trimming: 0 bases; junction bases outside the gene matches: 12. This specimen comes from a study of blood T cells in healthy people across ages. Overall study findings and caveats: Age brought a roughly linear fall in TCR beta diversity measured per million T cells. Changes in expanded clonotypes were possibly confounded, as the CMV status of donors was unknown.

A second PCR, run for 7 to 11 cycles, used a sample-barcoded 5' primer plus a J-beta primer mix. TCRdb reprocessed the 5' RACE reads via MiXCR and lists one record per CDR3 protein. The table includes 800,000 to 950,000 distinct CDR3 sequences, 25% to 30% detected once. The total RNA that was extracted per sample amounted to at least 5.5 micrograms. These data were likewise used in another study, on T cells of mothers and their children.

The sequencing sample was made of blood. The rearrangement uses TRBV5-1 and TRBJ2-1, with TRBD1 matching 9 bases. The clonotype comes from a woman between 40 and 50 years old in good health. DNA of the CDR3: TGCGCCAGCAGTTCGTCTTGGACAGGGGCAAGCTCCTACAATGAGCAGTTCTTC. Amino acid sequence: CASSSSWTGASSYNEQFF.